The rows below give T cell receptor beta chains drawn from one sample of a study of blood T cell repertoires in COVID-19. Produced via immunoSEQ multiplex PCR; TCRdb's table is partial and in-frame only. Of approximately 250,000 clones in the sample, 92% are singletons; the top ten hold roughly 0.8%. The sequenced sample consisted of peripheral blood. The receptors come from a young man with COVID-19, enrolled during active disease. The CDR3 runs from the conserved cysteine through the conserved F or W. D genes are given only for firm matches. Size values are once, few and many counts, or a class for expanded clones, and some rows have none.

V	size	J	D	DNA	CDR3
TRBV20-1	.	TRBJ1-2	.	TGCAGTGCTAGTTCAGGCTCGGTTAACTATGGCTACACCTTC	CSASSGSVNYGYTF
TRBV9	.	TRBJ2-3	TRBD2	TGTGCCAGCTTAGCGGGGGGGCAACGGGAGTGGGTTACGCAGTATTTT	CASLAGGQREWVTQYF
TRBV20-1	.	TRBJ2-4	.	TGCAGTGCTAGTGTTGCGGGGGCAGACATTCAGTACTTC	CSASVAGADIQYF
TRBV9	.	TRBJ1-6	.	TGTGCCAGCAGCGAACTGGGGGGTAATTCACCCCTCCACTTT	CASSELGGNSPLHF
TRBV19	.	TRBJ2-1	.	TGTGCCAGTACCCCCCGTCTCCGGGACTTTAAGGTCTTC	CASTPRLRDFKVF
TRBV6-2/TRBV6-3	.	TRBJ2-5	TRBD1	TGTGCCAGCAGTACCGACAGGGTGTTACAAGAGACCCAGTACTTC	CASSTDRVLQETQYF
TRBV4-2	.	TRBJ1-2	TRBD1	TGTGCCAGCAGCCGACAGGGGTCTGCTAACTATGGCTACACCTTC	CASSRQGSANYGYTF
TRBV9	.	TRBJ2-3	TRBD2	TGTGCCAGCAGCGTATTGAGCGGGGGGGCAGATACGCAGTATTTT	CASSVLSGGADTQYF
TRBV18	once	TRBJ1-6	.	TGTGCCAGCTCACCACAGGCAGGGGCAAACAATTCACCCCTCCACTTT	CASSPQAGANNSPLHF
TRBV3-1/TRBV3-2	.	TRBJ1-6	.	TGTGCCAGCAGCCAAGGTCGGACAGACTCACCCCTCCACTTT	CASSQGRTDSPLHF
TRBV11-2	.	TRBJ1-6	.	TGTGCCAGCAGCTTAGCGCGAAGCTCCTATAATTCACCCCTCCACTTT	CASSLARSSYNSPLHF
TRBV5-6	once	TRBJ1-4	TRBD1	TGTGCCAGCAGCCCGACAGGGGGGTTAAATGAAAAACTGTTTTTT	CASSPTGGLNEKLFF
TRBV3-1/TRBV3-2	.	TRBJ1-1	.	TGTGCCAGCAGCCAAGATTGGGCCAGCACTGAAGCTTTCTTT	CASSQDWASTEAFF
TRBV30	.	TRBJ2-3	.	TGTGCCTGGAGTGTACAAACAGGAAGCACAGATACGCAGTATTTT	CAWSVQTGSTDTQYF
TRBV11-1	.	TRBJ1-2	TRBD1	TGTGCCAGCAGCATCTCAGGGGGAGGAGGCTACACCTTC	CASSISGGGGYTF
TRBV19	.	TRBJ2-3	TRBD1	TGTGCCAGTAGTCCAAGAACAGGGGTAGTCGCAGATACGCAGTATTTT	CASSPRTGVVADTQYF
TRBV12-3/TRBV12-4	.	TRBJ1-3	.	TGTGCCAGCAGTTTAGGAGGTCTCAACACCATATATTTT	CASSLGGLNTIYF
TRBV11-1	.	TRBJ1-2	.	TGTGCCAGCAGCTTATCAGGGTATAACTATGGCTACACCTTC	CASSLSGYNYGYTF
TRBV2	.	TRBJ1-6	TRBD1	TGTGCCAGCAGTAAGGACAGGGGAAACGAATCACCCCTCCACTTT	CASSKDRGNESPLHF
TRBV12-5	.	TRBJ1-6	.	TGTGCTAGTGGTCCCCCAGGGCGGAATTCACCCCTCCACTTT	CASGPPGRNSPLHF
TRBV12-5	.	TRBJ1-2	.	TGTGCTAGTGGTTTGGTGGGGGCCGAAAGCTATGGCTACACCTTC	CASGLVGAESYGYTF
TRBV5-6	.	TRBJ1-6	TRBD1	TGTGCCAGCAGATCGGACAGGGCCTCCTATAATTCACCCCTCCACTTT	CASRSDRASYNSPLHF
TRBV2	.	TRBJ1-5	.	TGTGCCAGCAGTGAGTTTACAGCCGATCAGCCCCAGCATTTT	CASSEFTADQPQHF
TRBV7-9	.	TRBJ2-3	.	TGTGCCAGCAGCTTATTCGGGGGGCTGGTCGCAGATACGCAGTATTTT	CASSLFGGLVADTQYF
TRBV10-3	.	TRBJ1-5	.	TGTGCCATCTTCCGCGTGGGAGGCAATCAGCCCCAGCATTTT	CAIFRVGGNQPQHF
TRBV6-5	.	TRBJ1-2	.	TGTGCCAGCAGGGTAGCGAAGGGGGTCGCCGGGGGCTACACCTTC	CASRVAKGVAGGYTF
TRBV27	.	TRBJ1-1	.	TGTGCCAGCAGTGTCCGGGGCCTCACCCCGGGGGGTTCCCTGAACACTGAAGCTTTCTTT	CASSVRGLTPGGSLNTEAFF
TRBV6-2/TRBV6-3	.	TRBJ2-1	TRBD2	TGTGCCAGCAGTCAACTGAAGATAGCGGGGGGACTCAGGAATGAGCAGTTCTTC	CASSQLKIAGGLRNEQFF
TRBV7-9	.	TRBJ1-1	.	TGTGCCAGCAGGATACAGGGTAAGGTGAACACTGAAGCTTTCTTT	CASRIQGKVNTEAFF
TRBV6-1	.	TRBJ1-6	TRBD1	TGTGCCAGCAGTGAGGCAGGGGGCTGGGATTCACCCCTCCACTTT	CASSEAGGWDSPLHF
TRBV5-1	once	TRBJ1-6	.	TGCGCCAGCAGCTTGGCGTCTGGGGCTCAGGGAAGTTCACCCCTCCACTTT	CASSLASGAQGSSPLHF
TRBV5-1	.	TRBJ2-7	TRBD1	TGCGCCAGCAGCACCCGGGACAGGGGATTCGAGCAGTACTTC	CASSTRDRGFEQYF
TRBV30	.	TRBJ1-2	TRBD1	TGTGCCTGGCCAAGGGACAGCAGCTATGGCTACACCTTC	CAWPRDSSYGYTF
TRBV30	.	TRBJ1-1	.	TGTGCCTTGGGCGGGCTGCGGGGGGAAGCTTTCTTT	CALGGLRGEAFF
TRBV11-2	.	TRBJ2-5	TRBD2	TGTGCCAGCAGCCCCATCGCCGGACTAGCCGACCGCCAAGAGACCCAGTACTTC	CASSPIAGLADRQETQYF
TRBV7-9	once	TRBJ2-3	.	TGTGCCAGCAGCCCCTCTTTTCGTAGCACAGATACGCAGTATTTT	CASSPSFRSTDTQYF
TRBV27	.	TRBJ2-2	TRBD1	TGTGCCAGCAGTTTATCGAGGGGGCTAGTGGACACCGGGGAGCTGTTTTTT	CASSLSRGLVDTGELFF
TRBV4-1	.	TRBJ2-5	TRBD1	TGCGCCAGCAGCCAACAGGGGGTAATAGAGACCCAGTACTTC	CASSQQGVIETQYF
TRBV6-5	.	TRBJ2-1	TRBD1	TGTGCCAGCAGTTACTCGCCCCAGGGGACAGAGGCGGAGCAGTTCTTC	CASSYSPQGTEAEQFF
TRBV14	.	TRBJ2-4	TRBD1	TGTGCCAGCTGGGACAGGGGAGGCAAAAACATTCAGTACTTC	CASWDRGGKNIQYF
TRBV19	.	TRBJ2-5	.	TGTGCCAGTGGAGGGACGGCCCAAGAGACCCAGTACTTC	CASGGTAQETQYF
TRBV29-1	.	TRBJ1-1	TRBD1	TGCAGCGTTGAAGGACAGGGATCGGACACTGAAGCTTTCTTT	CSVEGQGSDTEAFF
TRBV19	.	TRBJ2-7	TRBD1	TGTGCCAGTGCGGGACAGGGGTCCTACGAGCAGTACTTC	CASAGQGSYEQYF
TRBV27	once	TRBJ2-1	.	TGTGCCAGCAGTCTCCTAACTAGGATGGCCTCCTACAATGAGCAGTTCTTC	CASSLLTRMASYNEQFF
TRBV11-2	.	TRBJ2-5	.	TGTGCCAGCAGCTTAGATCGGGCTAGCGTAAAACAAGAGACCCAGTACTTC	CASSLDRASVKQETQYF
TRBV6-6	.	TRBJ2-1	TRBD2	TGTGCCAGCAGTTTACGTGGTAGCGGGCACTACAATGAGCAGTTCTTC	CASSLRGSGHYNEQFF
TRBV24-1	.	TRBJ2-1	TRBD2	TGTGCCACCAGTGATGGCGGGGCGGGGACTAGCGGGGCCAATGAGCAGTTCTTC	CATSDGGAGTSGANEQFF
TRBV11-1	.	TRBJ2-1	TRBD2	TGTGCCAGCAGCATAAGCCTAGCGGGCTCCTACAATGAGCAGTTCTTC	CASSISLAGSYNEQFF
TRBV19	.	TRBJ1-2	.	TGTGCCAGTAGTATAGCCCCCGGGGGGGACTATGGCTACACCTTC	CASSIAPGGDYGYTF